This TCR beta chain comes out of a study of blood T cell repertoires in COVID-19. This clone was picked up a small number of times. Germline trimming cut 3 bases from V and 0 bases from J; bases unmatched to any gene: 3. Germline CDR1 MNHEY, CDR2 SVGEGT. The CDR3 sequence is 15 residues long. TCRdb's copy holds only in-frame clones and misses some; the assay was immunoSEQ multiplex PCR. The profile shows 150,000 to 250,000 clones, about 86% of them singletons. This clonotype originated in a man in his forties who had recovered from COVID-19. The sample was PBMCs or T cells enriched from blood (not recorded which). The chain uses TRBV6-2 or TRBV6-3 and TRBJ1-2, with TRBD1 matching over 8 bases. CDR3 in amino acids: CASSYPTGANYGYTF. Written as DNA, the CDR3 is TGTGCCAGCAGTTATCCGACAGGGGCTAACTATGGCTACACCTTC.